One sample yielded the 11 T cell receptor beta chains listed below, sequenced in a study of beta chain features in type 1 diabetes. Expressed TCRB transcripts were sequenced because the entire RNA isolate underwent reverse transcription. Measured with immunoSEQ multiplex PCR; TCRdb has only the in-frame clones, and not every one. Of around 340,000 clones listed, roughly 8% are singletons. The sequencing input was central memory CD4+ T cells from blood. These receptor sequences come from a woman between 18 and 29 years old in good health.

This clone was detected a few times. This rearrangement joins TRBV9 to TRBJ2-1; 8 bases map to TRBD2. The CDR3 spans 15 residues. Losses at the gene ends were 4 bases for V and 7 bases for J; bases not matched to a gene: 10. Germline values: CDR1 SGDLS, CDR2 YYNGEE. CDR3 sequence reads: CASSSWGASGNEQFF. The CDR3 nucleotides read TGTGCCAGCAGCTCATGGGGGGCTAGCGGGAATGAGCAGTTCTTC.

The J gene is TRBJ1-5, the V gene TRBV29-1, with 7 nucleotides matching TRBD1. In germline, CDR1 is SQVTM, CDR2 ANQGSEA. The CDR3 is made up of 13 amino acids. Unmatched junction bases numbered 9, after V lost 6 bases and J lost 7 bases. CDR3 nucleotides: TGCAGCGTGGGCGACAGGGCACGACAGCCCCAGCATTTT. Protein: CSVGDRARQPQHF.

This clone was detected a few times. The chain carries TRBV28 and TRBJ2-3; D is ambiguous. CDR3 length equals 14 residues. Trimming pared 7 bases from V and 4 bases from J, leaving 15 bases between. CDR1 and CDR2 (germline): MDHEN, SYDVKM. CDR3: CASNPGGSPDTQYF. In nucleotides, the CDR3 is TGTGCCAGCAACCCTGGTGGTAGTCCAGATACGCAGTATTTT.

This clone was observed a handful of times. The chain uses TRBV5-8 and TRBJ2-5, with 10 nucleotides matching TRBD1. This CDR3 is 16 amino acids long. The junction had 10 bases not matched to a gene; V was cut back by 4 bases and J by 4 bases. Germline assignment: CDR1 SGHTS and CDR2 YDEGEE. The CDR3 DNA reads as TGTGCCAGCAGCGCAAACGACAGGGGGCTTGGAGAGACCCAGTACTTC. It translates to CASSANDRGLGETQYF.

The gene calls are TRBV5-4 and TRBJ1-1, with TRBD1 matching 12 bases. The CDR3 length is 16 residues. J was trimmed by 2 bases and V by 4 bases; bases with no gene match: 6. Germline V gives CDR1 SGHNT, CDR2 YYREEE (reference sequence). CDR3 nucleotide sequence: TGTGCCAGCAGCCCGGGACAGGGGGCGACTAACACTGAAGCTTTCTTT. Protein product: CASSPGQGATNTEAFF.

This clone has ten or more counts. The CDR3 coding sequence is TGTGCCAGCAGCTTAGAGGTCGGGAGGGCGCAGTATTTT. Amino acids: CASSLEVGRAQYF. The chain joins TRBV7-2 to TRBJ2-3; 8 bases map to TRBD2. Trimming removed 1 base from V and 10 bases from J; junction bases left unmatched: 4. The germline gives CDR1 SGHTA, CDR2 FQGNSA. The CDR3 consists of 13 residues.

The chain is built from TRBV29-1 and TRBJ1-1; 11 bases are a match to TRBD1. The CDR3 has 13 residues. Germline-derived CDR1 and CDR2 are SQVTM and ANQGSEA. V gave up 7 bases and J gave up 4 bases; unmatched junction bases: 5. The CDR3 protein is CSAGQGASTEAFF. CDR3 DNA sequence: TGCAGCGCAGGACAGGGGGCGTCCACTGAAGCTTTCTTT.

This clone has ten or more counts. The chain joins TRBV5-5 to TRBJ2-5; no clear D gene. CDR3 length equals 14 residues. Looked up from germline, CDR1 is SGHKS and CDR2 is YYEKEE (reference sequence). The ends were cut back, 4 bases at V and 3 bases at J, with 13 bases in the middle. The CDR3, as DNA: TGTGCCAGCAGCCCCCAGTGGGGAAAAGAGACCCAGTACTTC. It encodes CASSPQWGKETQYF. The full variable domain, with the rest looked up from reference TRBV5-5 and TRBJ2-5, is DAGVTQSPTHLIKTRGQQVTLRCSPISGHKSVSWYQQVLGQGPQFIFQYYEKEERGRGNFPDRFSARQFPNYSSELNVNALLLGDSALYLCASSPQWGKETQYFGPGTRLLVL.

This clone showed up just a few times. The CDR3 reads CASSKGNSSQETQYF. CDR3 in DNA: TGTGCCAGCAGCAAGGGGAATAGCAGCCAAGAGACCCAGTACTTC. The V call is TRBV21-1, the J call TRBJ2-5. TRBV21-1 is termed a pseudogene. The CDR3 length is 15 residues.

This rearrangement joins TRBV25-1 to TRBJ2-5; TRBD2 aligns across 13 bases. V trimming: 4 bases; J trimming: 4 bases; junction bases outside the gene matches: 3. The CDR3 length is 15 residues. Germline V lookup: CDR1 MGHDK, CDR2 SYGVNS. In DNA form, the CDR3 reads TGTGCCAGCAGTGCTCGGACTAGCGGGGGAGAGACCCAGTACTTC. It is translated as CASSARTSGGETQYF.

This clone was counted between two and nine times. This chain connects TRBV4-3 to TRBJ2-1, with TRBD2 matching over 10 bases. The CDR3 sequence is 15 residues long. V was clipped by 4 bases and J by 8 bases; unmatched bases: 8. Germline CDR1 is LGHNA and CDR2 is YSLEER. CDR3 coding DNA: TGCGCCAGCAGCCTCACTAGCGGGACATCCTATGAGCAGTTCTTC. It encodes CASSLTSGTSYEQFF.